The entry below describes one TCR beta chain. Its antigen remains unknown. The record originates from a study of shared clonotypes between healthy human individuals. This CDR3 spans 13 amino acids. V was clipped by 6 bases and J by 2 bases, with 11 bases between them. In germline, CDR1 is LNHDA, CDR2 SQIVND (reference sequence). Overall study results and limits: Non-shared clonotypes had lower generation probabilities than those shared by all four donors.

Terminally differentiated effector memory CD45RA+ cells were excluded by CCR7 positive selection of CD45RO-negative cells. Replicate sorted-subset PCRs were loaded with 150 to 250 ng DNA, approximately 31,000 T cell genomes. Sequencing used immunoSEQ multiplex PCR; TCRdb keeps in-frame clones, though not all of them. The sample yields about 2 million clones, about 95% seen once. The receptor was isolated from a young man in good health. This chain uses TRBV19 with TRBJ2-7, with D perhaps TRBD2 (6 bases). Sequenced material: naive CD8+ T cells sorted from blood. As DNA, the CDR3 is TGTGCCAGTAGGGGACTCCAAACCTACGAGCAGTACTTC. Its translation is CASRGLQTYEQYF.